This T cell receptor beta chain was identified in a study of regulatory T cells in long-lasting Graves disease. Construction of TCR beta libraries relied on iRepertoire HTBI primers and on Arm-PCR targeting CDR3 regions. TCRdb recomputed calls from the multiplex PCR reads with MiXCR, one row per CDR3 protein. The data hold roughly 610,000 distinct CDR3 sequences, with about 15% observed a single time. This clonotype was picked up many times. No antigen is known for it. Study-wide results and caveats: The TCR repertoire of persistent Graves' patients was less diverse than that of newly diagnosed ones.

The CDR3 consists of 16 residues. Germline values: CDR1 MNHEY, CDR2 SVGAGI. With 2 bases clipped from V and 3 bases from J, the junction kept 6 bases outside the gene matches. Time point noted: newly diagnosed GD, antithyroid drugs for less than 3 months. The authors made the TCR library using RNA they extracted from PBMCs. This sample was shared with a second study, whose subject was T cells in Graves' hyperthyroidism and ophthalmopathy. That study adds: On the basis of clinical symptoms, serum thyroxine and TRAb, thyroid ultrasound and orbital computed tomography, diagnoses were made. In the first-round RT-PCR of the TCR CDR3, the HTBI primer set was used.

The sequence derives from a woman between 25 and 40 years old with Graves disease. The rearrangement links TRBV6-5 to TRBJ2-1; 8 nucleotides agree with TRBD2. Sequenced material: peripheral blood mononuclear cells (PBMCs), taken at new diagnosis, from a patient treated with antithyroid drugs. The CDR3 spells CASSYVSAGVYNEQFF. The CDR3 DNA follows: TGTGCCAGCAGTTACGTGTCAGCGGGGGTCTACAATGAGCAGTTCTTC.